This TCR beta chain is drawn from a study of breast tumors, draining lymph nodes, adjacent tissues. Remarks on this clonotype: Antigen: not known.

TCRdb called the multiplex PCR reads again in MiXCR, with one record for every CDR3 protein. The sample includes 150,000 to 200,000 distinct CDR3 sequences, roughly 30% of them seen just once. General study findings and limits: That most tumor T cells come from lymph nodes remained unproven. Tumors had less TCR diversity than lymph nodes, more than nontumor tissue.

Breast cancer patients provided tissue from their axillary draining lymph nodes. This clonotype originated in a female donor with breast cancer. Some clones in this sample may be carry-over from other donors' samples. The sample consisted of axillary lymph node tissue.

In DNA, the CDR3 is TGCAGCGTCCGTGCCGAGTCAGCGCCCGGGGGCACTAATGAAAAACTGTTTTTT. It specifies CSVRAESAPGGTNEKLFF. The chain recombines TRBV29-1 with TRBJ1-4; the D gene is possibly TRBD1 (6 bases). The CDR3 is 18 amino acids. V lost 6 bases and J lost 2, with 25 bases in between. Germline loops: CDR1 SQVTM, CDR2 ANQGSEA.